These 30 T cell receptor beta chains originate from one sample sequenced in a study of human T cells and chemical hapten exposure. TCRdb ran MiXCR on the RACE reads and lists one entry per CDR3 protein. Of 80,000 to 100,000 distinct CDR3 sequences in the sample, about 10% were seen once. Noted time point: pre-sensitization, week 0. Treatment of the sample: therapeutic diphenylcyclopropenone sensitization with weekly scalp DPC. Sequences were derived from whole blood, sampled in connection with sensitization to the hapten diphenylcyclopropenone (DPC). Receptors were obtained from a woman in her sixties with alopecia areata. Some clones in this sample may be carry-over from other donors' samples.

This clonotype was counted a few times. The rearrangement joins TRBV19 to TRBJ1-5; D unresolved. V shed 5 bases and J shed 2 bases, with 19 bases lying between them. Per germline, CDR1 LNHDA and CDR2 SQIVND (reference sequence). The CDR3 is 17 amino acids. CDR3 nucleotides: TGTGCCAGTAGTCCCTTCCCCGGAGGGTTTGGCAATCAGCCCCAGCATTTT. This translates into CASSPFPGGFGNQPQHF.

This clonotype was seen ten or more times. The chain has TRBV3-1 and TRBJ2-1; the match to TRBD1 covers 7 bases. V was pared by 2 bases and J by 2 bases, with 3 bases of the junction left unmatched. Germline-derived CDR1 and CDR2 are LGHDT and YNNKEL (reference sequence). The CDR3 has 15 residues. Here the CDR3 reads CASSQQGGAYNEQFF. CDR3 DNA sequence: TGTGCCAGCAGCCAACAAGGGGGCGCCTACAATGAGCAGTTCTTC.

J is TRBJ1-2 and V is TRBV9, with 8 positions matching TRBD1. The CDR3 consists of 17 residues. Unmatched junction bases numbered 15, after V lost 0 bases and J lost 8 bases. From germline, CDR1 is SGDLS and CDR2 YYNGEE. This chain's CDR3 is CASSVGIGDRGHGGYTF. In nucleotides, the CDR3 is TGTGCCAGCAGCGTAGGAATAGGCGACAGGGGCCATGGAGGCTACACCTTC.

This chain joins TRBV7-9 and TRBJ1-4; TRBD1 might be the D (6 bases). The V end lost 1 base, the J end lost 2 bases, and 11 bases lay between the germline ends. The germline V gene encodes CDR1 SEHNR and CDR2 FQNEAQ (reference sequence). The CDR3 is made up of 16 amino acids. The DNA of the CDR3 is TGTGCCAGCAGCTTAGGGTCAGGGGCGACTAATGAAAAACTGTTTTTT. This sequence encodes CASSLGSGATNEKLFF.

The chain employs TRBV19 and TRBJ2-3; 7 bases map to TRBD1. The CDR3 is made up of 14 amino acids. The ends lost 5 bases at V and 0 bases at J; junction bases unmatched: 2. Germline assignment: CDR1 LNHDA and CDR2 SQIVND (reference sequence). Written as DNA, the CDR3 is TGTGCCAGTAGTCGGGACAGTAGCACAGATACGCAGTATTTT. This gives the protein CASSRDSSTDTQYF.

This clonotype appeared many times. The DNA of the CDR3 is TGTGCCAGCAGGACCAAGACCCAGTACTTC. It translates to CASRTKTQYF. V gene TRBV2 combines with J gene TRBJ2-5; D gene uncertain. Trimming shortened V by 6 bases and J by 6 bases, and 5 bases separated the two germline ends. The germline V gene has CDR1 SNHLY and CDR2 FYNNEI. This CDR3 region has 10 residues.

The genes are TRBV19 and TRBJ1-5; 8 bases are a match to TRBD1. V was clipped by 8 bases and J by 7 bases; unmatched bases: 10. Germline V gene data show CDR1 as LNHDA and CDR2 as SQIVND (reference sequence). This CDR3 contains 14 residues. The CDR3 DNA reads as TGTGCCAGTTGGTCCAGGGGGCGCGAACAGCCCCAGCATTTT. Translated, it gives CASWSRGREQPQHF.

This clonotype has just a few counts. The V gene is TRBV10-3, the J gene TRBJ1-2, with 8 bases aligning to TRBD1. CDR3 size: 16 residues. Germline trimming cut 7 bases from V and 0 bases from J; bases unmatched to any gene: 10. CDR1 and CDR2 from the germline V gene are ENHRY and SYGVKD. CDR3: CAIKEGQGLPNYGYTF. CDR3 in DNA: TGTGCCATCAAGGAAGGACAGGGCCTACCTAACTATGGCTACACCTTC.

This chain joins TRBV3-1 and TRBJ2-5; D might be TRBD1 (5 bases). CDR1 LGHDT and CDR2 YNNKEL come from the germline V gene (reference sequence). Trimming shortened V by 0 bases and J by 2 bases, and 10 bases separated the two germline ends. This CDR3 has 15 amino acids. Here the CDR3 reads CASSQDSGIQETQYF. The CDR3 region has the DNA TGTGCCAGCAGCCAAGATTCAGGGATACAAGAGACCCAGTACTTC.

V and J are TRBV3-1 and TRBJ1-1, with D unclear. The CDR3 is 17 amino acids. Germline assignment: CDR1 LGHDT and CDR2 YNNKEL (reference sequence). Trimming left V 0 bases short and J 7 bases short, with 21 bases between. DNA for the CDR3: TGTGCCAGCAGCCAAGATCCCAGTACCTTTCATAAGAATGAAGCTTTCTTT. It codes for CASSQDPSTFHKNEAFF.

The table lists this clonotype with many counts. V usage is TRBV20-1 and J usage is TRBJ2-7; TRBD2 aligns across 8 bases. The trim removed 5 bases at V and 1 base at J, leaving 1 base unmatched. The germline gives CDR1 DFQATT, CDR2 SNEGSKA (reference sequence). This CDR3 has 12 residues. The CDR3 sequence is CSAAGGSYEQYF. The CDR3 DNA follows: TGCAGTGCTGCGGGGGGATCCTACGAGCAGTACTTC.

V usage is TRBV18 and J usage is TRBJ2-5; TRBD2 matches at 11 bases. This CDR3 comprises 16 residues. From germline, CDR1 is KGHSH and CDR2 LQKENI. The trim removed 2 bases at V and 4 bases at J, leaving 6 bases unmatched. CDR3 loop: CASSPSTSGARETQYF. In DNA form, the CDR3 reads TGTGCCAGCTCACCATCGACTAGCGGGGCCCGAGAGACCCAGTACTTC.

This clonotype occurred many times. This sequence joins TRBV5-1 and TRBJ2-4; D gene uncertain. CDR1 and CDR2 from the germline V gene are SGHRS and YFSETQ. CDR3 length: 16 amino acids. Trimming removed 0 bases from V and 6 bases from J, with 16 bases in between. The CDR3 spells CASSLGAGPPGNIQYF. The CDR3 nucleotides are TGCGCCAGCAGCTTGGGGGCAGGCCCGCCCGGAAACATTCAGTACTTC.

This clonotype was found many times. V gene TRBV5-6 combines with J gene TRBJ2-4; D is undetermined. The length of the CDR3 is 13 residues. Germline V CDR1 and CDR2: SGHDT, YYEEEE. Deletions cut 4 bases from V and 6 bases from J, with 11 bases between. In DNA, the CDR3 is TGTGCCAGCAGCAAAGGCCCGGTAAACATTCAGTACTTC. It encodes CASSKGPVNIQYF. The full variable domain, completed using reference TRBV5-6 and TRBJ2-4, is DAGVTQSPTHLIKTRGQQVTLRCSPKSGHDTVSWYQQALGQGPQFIFQYYEEEERQRGNFPDRFSGHQFPNYSSELNVNALLLGDSALYLCASSKGPVNIQYFGAGTRLSVL.

The chain combines TRBV5-1 with TRBJ1-1, with D tentatively TRBD1 (5 bases). Germline V lookup: CDR1 SGHRS, CDR2 YFSETQ. There are 16 residues in the CDR3. V gave up 2 bases and J gave up 4 bases, with 18 bases separating them. As DNA, the CDR3 is TGCGCCAGCAGCTTAAGTTCCGGGGCTGGGGGCACTGAAGCTTTCTTT. This translates into CASSLSSGAGGTEAFF.

This clonotype showed up just a few times. The genes are TRBV4-1 and TRBJ2-7, with D perhaps being TRBD1 or TRBD2 (5 bases each). CDR1 and CDR2 from the germline V gene are MGHRA and YSYEKL. V lost 4 bases to trimming and J lost 2 bases, with 18 bases between them. This CDR3 comprises 16 residues. CDR3 region: CASSLSIRDGPYEQYF. The CDR3 region has the DNA TGCGCCAGCAGCCTTTCCATCCGGGACGGACCCTACGAGCAGTACTTC.

V is TRBV12-3 or TRBV12-4 and J is TRBJ1-5; the D gene is possibly TRBD1 (5 bases). The CDR3 totals 14 residues. V lost 5 bases and J lost 2, with 10 bases in between. In DNA, the CDR3 is TGTGCCAGCAGTCTAGGGACGGGCAATCAGCCCCAGCATTTT. As protein: CASSLGTGNQPQHF.

The chain uses TRBV29-1 and TRBJ2-3, with D hard to call. Germline CDR1 reads SQVTM; CDR2 reads ANQGSEA. V shed 2 bases and J shed 6 bases, with 6 bases lying between them. The CDR3 loop spans 11 amino acids. Here the CDR3 DNA reads TGCAGCGTTGAAACGTCGGATACGCAGTATTTT. Its protein product is CSVETSDTQYF.

This clonotype was detected only a few times. V gene TRBV11-2 combines with J gene TRBJ2-1; D unclear. CDR1 SGHAT and CDR2 FQNNGV come from the germline V gene. Trimming left V 5 bases short and J 7 bases short, with 15 bases between. The CDR3 covers 14 residues. The chain's CDR3 is CASSLNKPRNEQFF. The CDR3 nucleotides read TGTGCCAGCAGCCTGAACAAACCTCGGAATGAGCAGTTCTTC. The full variable domain, rest sourced from reference TRBV11-2 and TRBJ2-1, is EAGVAQSPRYKIIEKRQSVAFWCNPISGHATLYWYQQILGQGPKLLIQFQNNGVVDDSQLPKDRFSAERLKGVDSTLKIQPAKLEDSAVYLCASSLNKPRNEQFFGPGTRLTVL.

This chain connects TRBV5-1 to TRBJ1-1; 7 bases match TRBD1. This CDR3 has 17 amino acids. Germline CDR1 is SGHRS and CDR2 is YFSETQ. The J segment lost 1 base and the V segment lost 1 base, leaving 10 bases of the junction unmatched. The CDR3 reads CASSLQVPGTENTEAFF. The CDR3 DNA reads TGCGCCAGCAGCTTGCAGGTCCCCGGGACAGAGAACACTGAAGCTTTCTTT. The variable domain in full, completed from reference TRBV5-1 and TRBJ1-1, reads KAGVTQTPRYLIKTRGQQVTLSCSPISGHRSVSWYQQTPGQGLQFLFEYFSETQRNKGNFPGRFSGRQFSNSRSEMNVSTLELGDSALYLCASSLQVPGTENTEAFFGQGTRLTVV.

The chain is built from TRBV4-1 and TRBJ2-1; D is ambiguous. Germline-derived CDR1 and CDR2 are MGHRA and YSYEKL. V lost 0 bases and J 10 bases, leaving 10 bases between the germline ends. CDR3 size: 13 residues. CDR3 in DNA: TGCGCCAGCAGCCAAGAAAGAAAGGTCGAGCAGTTCTTC. This sequence encodes CASSQERKVEQFF.

The chain uses TRBV27 and TRBJ2-5; D remains unclear. The CDR3 has 14 residues. Trimming cost V 5 bases and J 1 base, with 11 bases left between them. From germline, CDR1 is MNHEY and CDR2 SMNVEV (reference sequence). Here the CDR3 reads CASSPGSPQETQYF. CDR3 in DNA: TGTGCCAGCAGTCCCGGCTCGCCCCAAGAGACCCAGTACTTC.

The V and J genes are TRBV10-3 and TRBJ1-2; D remains ambiguous. With 0 bases removed from V and 6 bases from J, the gap between germline ends came to 8 bases. Germline loops: CDR1 ENHRY, CDR2 SYGVKD. The CDR3 totals 13 residues. The CDR3 DNA sequence: TGTGCCATCAGTGAGTCGAACGGGAATGGCTACACCTTC. The encoded protein is CAISESNGNGYTF.

This clonotype has more than one count but fewer than ten. V is TRBV20-1 and J is TRBJ2-2, with 9 positions matching TRBD1. V gave up 5 bases and J gave up 4 bases; unmatched junction bases: 5. The CDR3 has 14 amino acids. Germline CDR1 reads DFQATT; CDR2 reads SNEGSKA (reference sequence). CDR3 in amino acids: CSAYTDRGTGELFF. The DNA of the CDR3 is TGCAGTGCTTATACGGACAGGGGCACCGGGGAGCTGTTTTTT.

V is TRBV12-5 and J is TRBJ2-1; D unclear. The V end lost 5 bases, the J end lost 8 bases, and 13 bases lay between the germline ends. The CDR3 loop spans 13 amino acids. Germline V CDR1 and CDR2: LGHNT, FRNRAP. The CDR3 region is CASGRKGGDEQFF. The CDR3 DNA reads TGTGCTAGTGGTAGGAAAGGTGGTGATGAGCAGTTCTTC.

This clonotype was seen repeatedly, ten times or more. J is TRBJ1-1 and V is TRBV7-9, with TRBD1 as a possible D gene (5 bases). V was pared by 4 bases and J by 1 base, with 13 bases between. Per the germline V gene, CDR1 is SEHNR and CDR2 is FQNEAQ (reference sequence). This CDR3 has 15 amino acids. In DNA, the CDR3 is TGTGCCAGCAGCTCCAGGGTAGTGAGGAACACTGAAGCTTTCTTT. Translated: CASSSRVVRNTEAFF.

CDR3 in amino acids: CASSQDRGFTGELFF. The CDR3 nucleotides are TGTGCCAGCAGCCAAGACCGGGGTTTCACCGGGGAGCTGTTTTTT. J is TRBJ2-2 and V is TRBV4-2, with a possible D match to TRBD2 (5 bases). V was cut by 0 bases and J by 4 bases, with 9 bases left in between. The CDR3 covers 15 residues. CDR1 is LGHNA and CDR2 is YNFKEQ in the germline V gene.

The rearrangement links TRBV7-2 to TRBJ2-7; D uncertain. CDR1 SGHTA and CDR2 FQGNSA come from the germline V gene. Deletions cut 6 bases from V and 4 bases from J, with 10 bases between. The CDR3 consists of 12 residues. DNA for the CDR3: TGTGCCAGCAGTCACATCCCATACGAGCAGTACTTC. Its protein is CASSHIPYEQYF.

The J gene is TRBJ2-1, the V gene TRBV7-2; maybe TRBD2 (6 bases). V was pared by 2 bases and J by 4 bases, with 12 bases between. Per germline, CDR1 SGHTA and CDR2 FQGNSA. The CDR3 extends over 15 amino acids. The CDR3 region is CASSLTLALYNEQFF. The DNA for the CDR3 is TGTGCCAGCAGCTTAACTCTAGCGCTATACAATGAGCAGTTCTTC.

The chain carries TRBV6-2 or TRBV6-3 and TRBJ2-3; TRBD2 agrees at 7 bases. Germline CDR1 reads MNHEY; CDR2 reads SVGEGT. This CDR3 spans 16 amino acids. J lost 1 base, V lost 5 bases, and 9 bases had no gene match. CDR3 amino acids: CASSPWLAVGTDTQYF. In DNA, the CDR3 is TGTGCCAGCAGTCCCTGGCTAGCGGTTGGCACAGATACGCAGTATTTT.